This T cell receptor beta chain was identified during a study of beta chain features in type 1 diabetes. General study findings and limits: Across all four CD4+ subsets, people with type 1 diabetes showed modestly shorter TCRB CDR3s.

The sequenced template was cDNA made from the entire isolated RNA. Sequenced by immunoSEQ multiplex PCR; TCRdb stores in-frame clones only, minus some. The profile shows roughly 730,000 clones, roughly 13% of them singletons. The CDR3 sequence is 16 residues long. J was trimmed by 3 bases and V by 2 bases; bases with no gene match: 7. Germline lookup yields CDR1 MNHEY and CDR2 SVGAGI. This clone was seen a few times. No antigen is known for it. Sequencing was performed on naive CD4+ T cells from blood. The V and J genes are TRBV6-5 and TRBJ2-1, with 7 bases identical to TRBD2. The receptor's source is a man between 18 and 35 years old with type 1 diabetes. CDR3 nucleotides: TGTGCCAGCAGTTACACTTTCTCGGGGGGCTACAATGAGCAGTTCTTC. Protein product: CASSYTFSGGYNEQFF.